This TCR beta chain was sequenced for a study of STAT3 mutations in large granular lymphocyte leukemia. The wider study: Canonical activating STAT3 mutations were detected in roughly half of the longitudinally sequenced T-LGLL patients. Over half of T-LGLL patients had one or more immunosuppressive regimens.

The study's findings and limits: In about 30% of the 18 patients, new TCR clonotypes emerged after therapy. In T-cell large granular lymphocyte leukemia, about half of patients showed multiple immunodominant subclonotypes.

For this clone: Its target is unknown.

Only in-frame clones appear in the TCRdb table, and some are missing; sequencing was by immunoSEQ multiplex PCR. The sample carries approximately 10,000 clones, approximately 90% recorded once. Germline lookup yields CDR1 SGHNT and CDR2 YENEEA. The CDR3 loop spans 9 amino acids. With 1 base removed from V and 10 bases from J, the gap between germline ends came to 1 base. The TCR sequence derives from a man between 60 and 75 years old with T-cell large granular lymphocyte leukemia. Some clones in this sample may be carry-over from other donors' samples. The sample taken for sequencing was peripheral blood mononuclear cells. The chain combines TRBV11-3 with TRBJ1-1; D is ambiguous. CDR3: CASSLGAFF. The CDR3 DNA follows: TGTGCCAGCAGCTTAGGAGCTTTCTTT.